Shown below are 30 T cell receptor beta chains from a single sample sequenced in a study of identical twins (dated by TCRdb to about 2016). Library preparation used 5' RACE. Sequencing relied on an Illumina HiSeq 2000. Starting from the raw public reads, TCRdb applied fastp trimming at Q25, assembled clones with MiXCR and retained in-frame beta chains. Rows are unified per CDR3 protein, each entry keeping the most common DNA and genes. For this sample the table gives fewer than 900,000 distinct CDR3 sequences, of which around 21% were detected only once. Jointly, the top ten make up 4.3% of the sample. In addition, the sample was reused for a study of T cells expressing NK-cell markers.

The specimen sequenced was PBMCs. These receptors all stem from a woman aged 18-35 years in good health.

The rearrangement links TRBV20-1 to TRBJ2-5; 8 nucleotides match TRBD1. Unmatched junction bases numbered 5, after V lost 5 bases and J lost 3 bases. Germline assignment: CDR1 DFQATT and CDR2 SNEGSKA (reference sequence). The CDR3 is 13 residues long. For the CDR3, the DNA is TGCAGTGCTCAGGCGACAGGGGAAGAGACCCAGTACTTC. Protein product: CSAQATGEETQYF.

The chain has TRBV5-5 and TRBJ2-1, with 12 bases aligning to TRBD2. With V trimmed by 0 bases and J by 4 bases, 5 bases remained unmatched. The germline gives CDR1 SGHKS, CDR2 YYEKEE (reference sequence). This CDR3 has 17 amino acids. Written as DNA, the CDR3 is TGTGCCAGCAGCTTGGTGCCTAGCGGGAGGGGGTACAATGAGCAGTTCTTC. Residues: CASSLVPSGRGYNEQFF.

The V and J genes are TRBV5-1 and TRBJ2-5; tentatively, D is TRBD1 or TRBD2 (5 bases each). CDR3 length equals 15 residues. The germline CDR1 and CDR2 sequences are SGHRS and YFSETQ. V was pared by 2 bases and J by 5 bases, with 16 bases between. The CDR3 DNA is TGCGCCAGCAGCTTATACCCGGGACCCAAGGAGACCCAGTACTTC. This codes for CASSLYPGPKETQYF.

The chain employs TRBV4-3 and TRBJ2-3; TRBD2 agrees at 9 bases. The CDR3 length is 18 residues. V trimming: 4 bases; J trimming: 4 bases; junction bases outside the gene matches: 15. Germline assignment: CDR1 LGHNA and CDR2 YSLEER. The CDR3 nucleotides read TGCGCCAGCAGCCTCTCCTTGCGGGGGGGGCGGCGGGCAGATACGCAGTATTTT. Translating gives CASSLSLRGGRRADTQYF.

V is TRBV29-1 and J is TRBJ2-3, with TRBD1 identical over 10 bases. Germline V gene lookup returns CDR1 SQVTM and CDR2 ANQGSEA. This CDR3 contains 14 residues. The J segment lost 9 bases and the V segment lost 6 bases, leaving 12 bases of the junction unmatched. As DNA, the CDR3 is TGCAGCGTCGGTGGGACAGGGGCATGGGAGACGCAGTATTTT. Its translation is CSVGGTGAWETQYF.

The J gene is TRBJ2-1, the V gene TRBV5-1; D not resolved. Trimming took off 0 bases at V and 0 bases at J, with 10 bases between the two ends. The CDR3 spans 16 residues. The V gene's germline CDR1 is SGHRS and CDR2 YFSETQ. This CDR3 is CASSLEFTSSYNEQFF. The CDR3 nucleotides read TGCGCCAGCAGCTTGGAATTCACGAGCTCCTACAATGAGCAGTTCTTC.

This clonotype was seen ten or more times. The chain carries TRBV5-1 and TRBJ1-1; no clear D gene. Trimming removed 4 bases at V and 1 base at J, with 8 bases between. The CDR3 has 13 amino acids. The germline V gene has CDR1 SGHRS and CDR2 YFSETQ. This CDR3 reads CASSVSENTEAFF. CDR3 coding DNA: TGCGCCAGCAGCGTATCAGAGAACACTGAAGCTTTCTTT. Full variable domain (rest looked up from reference TRBV5-1 and TRBJ1-1): KAGVTQTPRYLIKTRGQQVTLSCSPISGHRSVSWYQQTPGQGLQFLFEYFSETQRNKGNFPGRFSGRQFSNSRSEMNVSTLELGDSALYLCASSVSENTEAFFGQGTRLTVV.

The gene calls are TRBV3-1 and TRBJ1-3; no definite D call. The CDR3 totals 15 residues. The germline V gene has CDR1 LGHDT and CDR2 YNNKEL (reference sequence). Deletions cut 3 bases from V and 5 bases from J, with 14 bases between. The CDR3 DNA follows: TGTGCCAGCAGCCATTCCGTGGAGGTTAGAAACACCATATATTTT. Translated: CASSHSVEVRNTIYF.

The rearrangement links TRBV6-2 or TRBV6-3 to TRBJ1-2; D possibly corresponds to TRBD1 (5 bases). This CDR3 is built from 17 residues. Trimming took 6 bases from V and 3 from J, leaving 23 bases between them. Germline V gene data show CDR1 as MNHEY and CDR2 as SVGEGT. The CDR3 is CASRWIPGRTRDYGYTF. CDR3 coding DNA: TGTGCCAGCAGATGGATTCCTGGAAGGACACGGGACTATGGCTACACCTTC.

The CDR3 DNA sequence: TGCAGTGCTACATCTAGCGGGGGCAGGACAGATACGCAGTATTTT. Its translation is CSATSSGGRTDTQYF. This chain links TRBV20-1 with TRBJ2-3; TRBD2 matches 10 bases. The CDR3 is 15 amino acids. The ends lost 4 bases at V and 3 bases at J; junction bases unmatched: 7. Germline lookup yields CDR1 DFQATT and CDR2 SNEGSKA (reference sequence).

V and J are TRBV24-1 and TRBJ2-2; a possible D gene is TRBD1 (6 bases). The CDR3 spans 16 residues. CDR1 and CDR2 from the germline V gene are KGHDR and SFDVKD. The V end was cut by 6 bases, the J end by 0 bases, with 13 bases between. CDR3: CATSKAGAANTGELFF. In DNA, the CDR3 is TGTGCCACCAGTAAGGCAGGGGCAGCGAACACCGGGGAGCTGTTTTTT.

This clonotype was picked up a small number of times. The CDR3 spells CASMPGLAGLGQYF. In nucleotides, the CDR3 is TGCGCCAGCATGCCGGGACTAGCGGGCCTCGGGCAGTACTTC. The chain uses TRBV5-1 and TRBJ2-7; 12 nucleotides line up with TRBD2. Germline V gives CDR1 SGHRS, CDR2 YFSETQ. V was pared by 6 bases and J by 9 bases, with 10 bases of the junction left unmatched. CDR3 length: 14 amino acids. The full variable domain, in which reference TRBV5-1 and TRBJ2-7 provide the parts outside the CDR3, is KAGVTQTPRYLIKTRGQQVTLSCSPISGHRSVSWYQQTPGQGLQFLFEYFSETQRNKGNFPGRFSGRQFSNSRSEMNVSTLELGDSALYLCASMPGLAGLGQYFGPGTRLTVT.

This clonotype showed up many times. This chain connects TRBV25-1 to TRBJ1-1; 7 bases agree with TRBD1. The V and J ends lost 8 bases and 7 bases, in that order; junction bases with no gene match: 7. Germline V gene lookup returns CDR1 MGHDK and CDR2 SYGVNS. This CDR3 has 12 amino acids. CDR3 coding DNA: TGTGCCAGCGAAATGACAGGGCGTGAAGCTTTCTTT. Translating gives CASEMTGREAFF. Complete variable domain (other parts from reference TRBV25-1 and TRBJ1-1): EADIYQTPRYLVIGTGKKITLECSQTMGHDKMYWYQQDPGMELHLIHYSYGVNSTEKGDLSSESTVSRIRTEHFPLTLESARPSHTSQYLCASEMTGREAFFGQGTRLTVV.

The CDR3 reads CASSLVGPQLEQYF. As DNA, the CDR3 is TGCGCCAGCAGCTTGGTCGGGCCCCAGTTGGAGCAGTACTTC. The V and J genes are TRBV5-1 and TRBJ2-7; D call uncertain. The ends were cut back, 0 bases at V and 7 bases at J, with 14 bases in the middle. The CDR3 is 14 residues long. Germline V lookup: CDR1 SGHRS, CDR2 YFSETQ. Complete variable domain (other parts from reference TRBV5-1 and TRBJ2-7): KAGVTQTPRYLIKTRGQQVTLSCSPISGHRSVSWYQQTPGQGLQFLFEYFSETQRNKGNFPGRFSGRQFSNSRSEMNVSTLELGDSALYLCASSLVGPQLEQYFGPGTRLTVT.

The V and J genes are TRBV5-1 and TRBJ2-7; the match to TRBD1 covers 8 bases. The CDR3 extends over 14 amino acids. Germline CDR1 reads SGHRS; CDR2 reads YFSETQ. J gave up 6 bases and V 4 bases, and 9 bases lay outside the gene matches. The CDR3: CASSHGTGWSEQYF. The CDR3 bases are TGCGCCAGCAGCCACGGGACAGGATGGAGCGAGCAGTACTTC.

This clonotype was found a few times. This rearrangement joins TRBV7-9 to TRBJ2-3; D is unclear. In germline, CDR1 is SEHNR, CDR2 FQNEAQ (reference sequence). V lost 5 bases and J lost 0, with 9 bases in between. The CDR3 runs to 14 residues. CDR3 protein: CASSRSSSTDTQYF. In DNA form, the CDR3 reads TGTGCCAGCAGCCGTTCCTCTAGCACAGATACGCAGTATTTT.

This clonotype was recorded at least ten times. The rearrangement links TRBV20-1 to TRBJ1-4, with 7 bases identical to TRBD1. Germline CDR1 and CDR2: DFQATT and SNEGSKA (reference sequence). CDR3 length: 14 amino acids. After removal of 3 bases from V and 4 bases from J, the junction contained 5 bases not matched to a gene. In DNA, the CDR3 is TGCAGTGCTAGGAACAGGGGAGGTAATGAAAAACTGTTTTTT. Translation: CSARNRGGNEKLFF.

V usage is TRBV12-3 or TRBV12-4 and J usage is TRBJ1-5, with D possibly TRBD1 on 5 matching bases. Trimming cost V 6 bases and J 2 bases, with 11 bases left between them. The CDR3 spans 14 residues. CDR3 amino acids: CASRRDSRNQPQHF. The CDR3 DNA is TGTGCCAGCAGGCGCGACAGTCGCAATCAGCCCCAGCATTTT.

This clonotype was found a few times. This chain joins TRBV20-1 and TRBJ2-2; D is undetermined. V was trimmed by 3 bases and J by 0 bases, leaving 8 bases between them. From germline, CDR1 is DFQATT and CDR2 SNEGSKA (reference sequence). This CDR3 contains 14 residues. The CDR3 reads CSASGSSNTGELFF. The CDR3 region has the DNA TGCAGTGCTAGCGGGTCCTCGAACACCGGGGAGCTGTTTTTT.

The V call is TRBV24-1, the J call TRBJ2-3, with TRBD2 as a possible D gene (5 bases). The CDR3 spans 15 residues. V was pared by 2 bases and J by 0 bases, with 8 bases between. Germline CDR1 reads KGHDR; CDR2 reads SFDVKD. The CDR3 DNA sequence: TGTGCCACCAGTGATTCTCGGACTAGCACAGATACGCAGTATTTT. Its protein is CATSDSRTSTDTQYF.

This clonotype was counted only a few times. This chain joins TRBV5-1 and TRBJ2-1; weak D call: TRBD2 (6 bases). CDR1 SGHRS and CDR2 YFSETQ come from the germline V gene. The V end lost 4 bases, the J end lost 4 bases, and 15 bases lay between the germline ends. There are 15 residues in the CDR3. CDR3 residues: CASSVGDSLYNEQFF. In DNA, the CDR3 is TGCGCCAGCAGCGTGGGGGACTCGCTGTACAATGAGCAGTTCTTC.

In regard to this clonotype: A read error may produce the germline difference seen at one junction end. V and J are TRBV3-1 and TRBJ2-5; 10 nucleotides match TRBD2. Germline V gene lookup returns CDR1 LGHDT and CDR2 YNNKEL (reference sequence). CDR3 length: 15 residues. This CDR3 reads CASNLAGDRRWTRYF. The CDR3 region has the DNA TGTGCCAGCAACCTAGCGGGGGACCGCCGGTGGACCCGGTACTTC.

The chain is built from TRBV20-1 and TRBJ2-3, with 10 positions matching TRBD1. Germline V gives CDR1 DFQATT, CDR2 SNEGSKA (reference sequence). J gave up 1 base and V 5 bases, and 3 bases lay outside the gene matches. CDR3 length: 14 amino acids. The DNA of the CDR3 is TGCAGTGCTCTGGGGACAGGGGGCACAGATACGCAGTATTTT. Its translation: CSALGTGGTDTQYF.

The sample holds many counts of this clonotype. The junction departs from germline at one end; a sequencing error may be responsible. The chain recombines TRBV12-3 or TRBV12-4 with TRBJ2-1; the match to TRBD2 covers 8 bases. The CDR3 totals 14 residues. CDR3 DNA: TGTGCCAGCAGTGTAGCGGGATGGTTGAATGAGCAGTTCTTC. Residues: CASSVAGWLNEQFF.

This clonotype was counted only a few times. Here the CDR3 reads CASSPTSGHEQFF. The CDR3 nucleotides are TGTGCCAGCTCACCGACGTCGGGCCATGAGCAGTTCTTC. The chain employs TRBV18 and TRBJ2-1; D unresolved. Germline loops: CDR1 KGHSH, CDR2 LQKENI. V was clipped by 3 bases and J by 8 bases, with 11 bases between them. The CDR3 length is 13 residues.

V gene TRBV7-9 combines with J gene TRBJ1-1, with 9 bases matching TRBD1. J lost 5 bases, V lost 5 bases, and 6 bases had no gene match. The germline gives CDR1 SEHNR, CDR2 FQNEAQ (reference sequence). The CDR3 is 14 residues long. CDR3 DNA sequence: TGTGCCAGCAGCGCGGGACAGGGTAGGACTGAAGCTTTCTTT. Protein: CASSAGQGRTEAFF.

J is TRBJ2-1 and V is TRBV12-3 or TRBV12-4, with 12 bases aligning to TRBD2. The CDR3 is 15 amino acids. J lost 12 bases, V lost 5 bases, and 11 bases had no gene match. CDR3 amino acids: CASSPTSGRQQGQFF. In DNA, the CDR3 is TGTGCCAGCAGTCCTACTAGCGGGAGGCAGCAGGGGCAGTTCTTC.

This clonotype was counted many times. The chain is built from TRBV7-2 and TRBJ2-2, with 7 bases aligning to TRBD1. Germline CDR1 and CDR2: SGHTA and FQGNSA. The CDR3 consists of 16 residues. The junction had 10 bases not matched to a gene; V was cut back by 5 bases and J by 4 bases. DNA for the CDR3: TGTGCCAGCAGCCACCGACAGGGCCGAGGCACCGGGGAGCTGTTTTTT. It yields the protein CASSHRQGRGTGELFF.

The chain has TRBV20-1 and TRBJ2-1; TRBD2 matches 14 bases. Losses at the gene ends were 5 bases for V and 4 bases for J; bases not matched to a gene: 7. The CDR3 totals 16 residues. The germline V gene encodes CDR1 DFQATT and CDR2 SNEGSKA (reference sequence). CDR3 amino acids: CSARTSGGTGYNEQFF. The DNA for the CDR3 is TGCAGTGCTCGGACTAGCGGGGGGACGGGATACAATGAGCAGTTCTTC.

The chain employs TRBV29-1 and TRBJ2-2; D remains ambiguous. The length of the CDR3 is 12 residues. CDR1 SQVTM and CDR2 ANQGSEA come from the germline V gene. The V end lost 5 bases, the J end lost 4 bases, and 8 bases lay between the germline ends. CDR3 in amino acids: CSVTVVTGELFF. The CDR3 DNA follows: TGCAGCGTTACGGTAGTCACCGGGGAGCTGTTTTTT.